The clone carrying this TCR beta chain counts as large. BIOMED2 TRB-A/B primer pools were used in multiplex TRB PCR. TCRdb independently ran MiXCR on the multiplex PCR reads; one entry per CDR3 protein. This sample has about 8,200 distinct CDR3 sequences, with over 35% found just once. The sample belongs to a study of T and B cells in COVID-19 patients. Each TRB amplification used roughly 250-550 ng of genomic DNA from blood. There are 14 residues in the CDR3. The V end lost 5 bases, the J end lost 4 bases, and 12 bases lay between the germline ends. In germline, CDR1 is MNHEY, CDR2 SMNVEV (reference sequence).

The sequenced sample consisted of blood. The rearrangement joins TRBV27 to TRBJ2-1; D tentatively reads TRBD1 or TRBD2 (5 bases each). The clonotype was recovered from a human donor who had recovered from COVID-19. The DNA for the CDR3 is TGTGCCAGCAGTCGAGGGGCAGGATACAATGAGCAGTTCTTC. This translates into CASSRGAGYNEQFF.